This TCR beta chain was captured by sequencing in a study of T cells in Graves' hyperthyroidism and ophthalmopathy (dated by TCRdb to about 2019). Broadly, across the study: Peripheral blood was sampled at the time of initial diagnosis, prior to any treatment. To identify TCR V-J signatures that set the groups apart, the researchers used a discovery cohort of about a hundred patients, made up of approximately 43 with Graves' ophthalmopathy and about 60 with stable Graves' hyperthyroidism. Prospective prediction of ophthalmopathy was tested in an independent validation cohort consisting of 18 to 20 hyperthyroidism patients and around 17 patients who later progressed to ophthalmopathy. The roughly 91 discovery patients were randomly divided into training and test sets at a 7:3 ratio. In addition, the study compared T-cell repertoires in thyroid tissue and in blood from several Graves' hyperthyroidism patients. After sampling, hyperthyroidism patients received methimazole starting at 30 mg daily, and ophthalmopathy patients received high-dose intravenous methylprednisolone. TCR Vbeta CDR3 sequencing of approximately 140 peripheral blood samples (under 45 ophthalmopathy, roughly 72 hyperthyroidism and roughly 17 progressor patients) is reported in the paper. Overall results and qualifications from the work: Most expanded thyroid clonotypes (frequency above 0.001) were also detected in blood, a finding suggesting that blood repertoires may reflect thyroid immune responses. A 13 V-J signature model separated ophthalmopathy from stable hyperthyroidism, with 87.88% sensitivity and about 81% specificity in cross-validation and 80%/75% in testing. In validation, the model predicted progression to ophthalmopathy a median of approximately 6.3 months before onset, with about 71% sensitivity and 72.22% specificity. Sample size was not statistically predetermined, and investigators were not blinded to group allocation.

Stable Graves' hyperthyroidism was defined as no progression to ophthalmopathy during 18 months of follow-up. Hyperthyroidism patients were newly diagnosed, had a disease duration of under 2 months, and were aged 18 to 65 years. The study excluded patients with uncontrolled infections, other autoimmune diseases, pregnancy or lactation. Diagnoses were based on clinical symptoms, serum thyroxine and TRAb, thyroid ultrasound and orbital computed tomography. PBMCs were separated from 8 to 10 ml of fresh peripheral blood using Ficoll-Paque density gradient centrifugation. Total RNA was extracted using Trizol reagent, and RNA quality was assessed on an Agilent 2100 Bioanalyzer. Notes on this clonotype: Its antigen specificity is not known. One base away there is no much larger clone; base qualities are not given.

Inclusive of the bounding cysteine and phenylalanine, the CDR3 is 14 residues long. Of all the DNA, just the CDR3 is kept, 42 bases in frame from base 1. The trim is 5 bases for V and 0 bases for J, with a gap of 9 bases between the germline ends. CDR1 and CDR2 were assigned from the germline V gene as MNHEY and SVGEGT. The TCR beta CDR3 regions were amplified from the RNA transcripts. The TCR CDR3 was subjected to a first round of RT-PCR using the HTBI primer set and the Qiagen OneStep RT-PCR kit. Libraries were constructed in a second round of multiplex PCR, after which size selection and purification were carried out. Paired-end sequencing of the libraries was performed with 100 bp reads on an Illumina HiSeq2000. As for the original processing: Raw data were processed with SOAPnuke, discarding reads with adapters, uncalled bases, mean Phred below 15, or no exact constant-primer or identifier match. High-quality paired reads were merged with COPE v1.2.5, and unique nucleotide sequences were defined as clonotypes. Clonotypes were aligned to IMGT TRBV, TRBD and TRBJ reference segments using MiTCR v1.1. Only V-J combinations with frequency above 0.0001, covering roughly 99% of repertoires, were analysed. A TCS score was defined as the ratio of F50 (clonal expansion) to E x V (chaos), with BLOSUM62-based TCRdist applied between CDR3 peptides within each V-J. Welch's t-statistics and random forest reduced roughly 540 V-J features to roughly 13, which were used in a naive Bayes classifier (R e1071). TCRdb itself trimmed the public reads at Q25 with fastp, ran MiXCR and retained productive beta chains. Rows matching on CDR3 protein sequence are summarized as one entry with the most common DNA and genes. The V and J calls were not made by the authors but by TCRdb's processing. The sample contains fewer than 600,000 distinct CDR3 sequences, 12% to 15% of them found a single time. Clones ranked in the top ten supply about 15% of the sample.

The receptor comes from a middle-aged woman with Graves' hyperthyroidism. Sequencing was carried out using blood. The rearrangement joined TRBV6-2 or TRBV6-3 to TRBJ2-3, with an unclear D gene assignment. The encoded CDR3 is CASSGDGSTDTQYF. Here is the DNA: TGTGCCAGCAGTGGAGACGGGAGCACAGATACGCAGTATTTT.